The sequence of this TCR beta chain was determined in a study of blood T cell repertoires in COVID-19. Data came from immunoSEQ multiplex PCR; TCRdb stores just in-frame clones and leaves some out. This table holds over 150,000 clones, around four fifths found once. V lost 1 base and J lost 0, with 21 bases in between. Germline V gives CDR1 MNHNS, CDR2 SASEGT. This CDR3 is built from 19 residues. The clonotype originates from an elderly woman with acute or convalescent COVID-19. The chain uses TRBV6-1 and TRBJ1-2; D is unclear. Sequencing was done on a sample of peripheral blood. The CDR3 here is CASSEGTTSYALSNYGYTF. DNA for the CDR3: TGTGCCAGCAGTGAAGGAACCACTTCCTACGCACTTTCTAACTATGGCTACACCTTC.